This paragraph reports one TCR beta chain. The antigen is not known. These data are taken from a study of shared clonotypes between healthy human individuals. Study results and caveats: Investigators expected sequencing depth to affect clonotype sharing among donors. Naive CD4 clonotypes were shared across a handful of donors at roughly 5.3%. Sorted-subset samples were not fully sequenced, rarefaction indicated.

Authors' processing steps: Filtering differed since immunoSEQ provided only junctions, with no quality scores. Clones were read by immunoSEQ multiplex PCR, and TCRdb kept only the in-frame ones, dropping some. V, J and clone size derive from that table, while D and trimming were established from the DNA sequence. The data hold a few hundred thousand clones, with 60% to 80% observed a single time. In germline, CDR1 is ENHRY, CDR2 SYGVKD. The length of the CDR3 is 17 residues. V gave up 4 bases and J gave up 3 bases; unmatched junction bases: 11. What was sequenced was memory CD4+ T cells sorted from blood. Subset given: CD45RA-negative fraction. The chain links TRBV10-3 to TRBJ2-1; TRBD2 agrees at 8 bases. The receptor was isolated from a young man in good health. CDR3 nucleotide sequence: TGTGCCATCAGTGTCTATGACCTAGCGGGTAACTACAATGAGCAGTTCTTC. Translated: CAISVYDLAGNYNEQFF.